The T cell receptor (beta chain) described here comes from a study of blood T cell repertoires in COVID-19. This clone appeared once. CDR1 SGHAT and CDR2 FQDESV come from the germline V gene (reference sequence). V was cut by 2 bases and J by 0 bases, with 4 bases left in between. The CDR3 sequence is 13 residues long. Measured with immunoSEQ multiplex PCR; TCRdb has only the in-frame clones, and not every one. This sample has under 450,000 clones, with 86% found just once. The TCR comes from a woman aged 55-70 years with COVID-19, enrolled during active disease. V and J are TRBV11-1 and TRBJ2-5; no firm D call. The specimen was peripheral blood. CDR3 amino acids: CASSLRDQETQYF. DNA for the CDR3: TGTGCCAGCAGCTTACGGGACCAAGAGACCCAGTACTTC.